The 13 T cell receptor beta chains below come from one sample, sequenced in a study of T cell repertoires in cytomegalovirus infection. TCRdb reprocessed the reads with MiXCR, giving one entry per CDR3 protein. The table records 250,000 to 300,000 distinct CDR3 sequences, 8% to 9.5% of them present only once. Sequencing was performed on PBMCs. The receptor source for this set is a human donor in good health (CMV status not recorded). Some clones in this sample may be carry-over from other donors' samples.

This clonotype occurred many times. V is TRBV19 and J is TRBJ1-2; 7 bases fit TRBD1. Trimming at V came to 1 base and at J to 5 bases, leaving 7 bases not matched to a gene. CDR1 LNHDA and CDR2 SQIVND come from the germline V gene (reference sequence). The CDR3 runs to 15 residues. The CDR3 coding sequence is TGTGCCAGTAGTATAGGCGGGACAGCCTCGTATGGCTACACCTTC. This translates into CASSIGGTASYGYTF.

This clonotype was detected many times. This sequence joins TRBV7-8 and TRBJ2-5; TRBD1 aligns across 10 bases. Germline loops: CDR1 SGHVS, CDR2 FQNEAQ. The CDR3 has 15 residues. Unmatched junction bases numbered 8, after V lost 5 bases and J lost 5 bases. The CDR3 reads CASSRGQGVMETQYF. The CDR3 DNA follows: TGTGCCAGCAGCCGCGGACAGGGGGTGATGGAGACCCAGTACTTC.

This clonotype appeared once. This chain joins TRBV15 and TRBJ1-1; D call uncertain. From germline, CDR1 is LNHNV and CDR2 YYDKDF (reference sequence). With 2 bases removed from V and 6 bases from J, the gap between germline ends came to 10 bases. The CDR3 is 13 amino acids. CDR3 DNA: TGTGCCACCAGCAGAAGTTATGAGGCTGAAGCTTTCTTT. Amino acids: CATSRSYEAEAFF.

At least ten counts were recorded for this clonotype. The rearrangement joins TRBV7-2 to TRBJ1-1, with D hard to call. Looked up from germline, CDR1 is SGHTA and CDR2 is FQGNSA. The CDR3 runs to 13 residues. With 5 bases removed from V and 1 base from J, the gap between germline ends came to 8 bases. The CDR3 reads CASSASRNTEAFF. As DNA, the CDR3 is TGTGCCAGCAGCGCCAGTAGGAACACTGAAGCTTTCTTT.

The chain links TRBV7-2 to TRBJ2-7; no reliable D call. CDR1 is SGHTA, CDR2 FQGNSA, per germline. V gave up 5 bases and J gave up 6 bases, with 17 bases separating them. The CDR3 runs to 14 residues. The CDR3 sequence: CASSDRRRTSEQYF. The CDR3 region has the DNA TGTGCCAGCAGCGACCGGAGACGCACCTCCGAGCAGTACTTC.

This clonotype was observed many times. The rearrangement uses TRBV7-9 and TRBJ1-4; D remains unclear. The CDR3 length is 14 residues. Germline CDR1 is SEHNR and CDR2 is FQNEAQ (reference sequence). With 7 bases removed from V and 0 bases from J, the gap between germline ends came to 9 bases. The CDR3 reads CASNSLSTNEKLFF. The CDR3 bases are TGTGCCAGCAACTCGCTCTCAACTAATGAAAAACTGTTTTTT.

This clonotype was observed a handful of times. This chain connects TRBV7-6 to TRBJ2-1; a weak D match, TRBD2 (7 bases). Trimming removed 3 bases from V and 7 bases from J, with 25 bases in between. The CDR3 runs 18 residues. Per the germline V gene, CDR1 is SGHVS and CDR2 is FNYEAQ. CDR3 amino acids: CASSLGGLSPDNGNEQFF. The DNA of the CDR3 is TGTGCCAGCAGCTTGGGGGGGCTATCTCCGGACAATGGGAATGAGCAGTTCTTC.

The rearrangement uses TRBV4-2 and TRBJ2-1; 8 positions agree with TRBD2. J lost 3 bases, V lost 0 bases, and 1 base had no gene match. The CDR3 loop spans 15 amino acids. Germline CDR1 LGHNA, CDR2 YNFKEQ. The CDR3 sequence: CASSQDRGGYNEQFF. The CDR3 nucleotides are TGTGCCAGCAGCCAAGACCGGGGGGGCTACAATGAGCAGTTCTTC.

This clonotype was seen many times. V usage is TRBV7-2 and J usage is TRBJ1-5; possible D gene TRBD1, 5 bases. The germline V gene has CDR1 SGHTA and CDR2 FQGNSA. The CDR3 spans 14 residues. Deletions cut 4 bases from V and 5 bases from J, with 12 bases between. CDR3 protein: CASSYGLQDQPQHF. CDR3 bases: TGTGCCAGCAGCTACGGGCTACAGGATCAGCCCCAGCATTTT.

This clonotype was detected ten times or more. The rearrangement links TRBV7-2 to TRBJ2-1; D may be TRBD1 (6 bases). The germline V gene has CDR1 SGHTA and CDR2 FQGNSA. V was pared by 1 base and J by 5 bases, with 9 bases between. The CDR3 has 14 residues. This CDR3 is CASSLGGLNNEQFF. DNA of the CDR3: TGTGCCAGCAGCTTAGGGGGGCTGAACAATGAGCAGTTCTTC.

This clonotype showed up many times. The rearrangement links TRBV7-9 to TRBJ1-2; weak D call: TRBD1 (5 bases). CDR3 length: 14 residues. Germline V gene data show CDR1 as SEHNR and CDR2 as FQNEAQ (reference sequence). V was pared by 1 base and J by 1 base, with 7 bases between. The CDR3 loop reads CASSLDGHNYGYTF. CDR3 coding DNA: TGTGCCAGCAGCTTAGATGGACATAACTATGGCTACACCTTC.

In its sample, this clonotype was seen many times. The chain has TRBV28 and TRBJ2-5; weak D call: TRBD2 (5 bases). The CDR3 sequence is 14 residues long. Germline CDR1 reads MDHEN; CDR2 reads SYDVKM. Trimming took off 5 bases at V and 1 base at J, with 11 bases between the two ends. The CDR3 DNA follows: TGTGCCAGCAGTCCGAAGGAGGCCCAAGAGACCCAGTACTTC. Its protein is CASSPKEAQETQYF.

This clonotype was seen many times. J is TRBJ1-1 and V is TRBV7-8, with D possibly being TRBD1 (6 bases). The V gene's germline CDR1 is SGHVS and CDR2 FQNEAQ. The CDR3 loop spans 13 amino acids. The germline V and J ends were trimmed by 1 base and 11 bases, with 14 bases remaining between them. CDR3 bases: TGTGCCAGCAGCTTAGGGGAGGGGGGGTTTGCTTTCTTT. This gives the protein CASSLGEGGFAFF.